The 29 T cell receptor beta chains presented below share a single source sample, sequenced in a study of blood T cell repertoires in COVID-19. This table comes from immunoSEQ multiplex PCR, and its TCRdb copy is limited to in-frame clones, with some not included. The table has 200,000 or so clones, more than 75% seen once; the top ten hold 3% to 3.5%. What was sequenced was peripheral blood. Source of these receptors: a man aged 55 to 70 with acute or convalescent COVID-19.

This clone has a single count. CDR3 bases: TGTGCCAGCAGCGTAGATCCAGGGGTGGTAACAGATACGCAGTATTTT. Translating it yields CASSVDPGVVTDTQYF. This chain connects TRBV9 to TRBJ2-3; D is perhaps TRBD1 (6 bases). V dropped 0 bases and J dropped 3 bases, with 14 bases sitting between them. There are 16 residues in the CDR3. CDR1 and CDR2 from the germline V gene are SGDLS and YYNGEE.

The genes are TRBV2 and TRBJ2-7, with TRBD1 identical over 9 bases. The CDR3 has 14 residues. Germline loops: CDR1 SNHLY, CDR2 FYNNEI. J was trimmed by 5 bases and V by 6 bases; bases with no gene match: 8. In DNA, the CDR3 is TGTGCCAGCAGGGAGGAACAGGGGGCCCACGAGCAGTACTTC. Encoded protein: CASREEQGAHEQYF.

The rearrangement links TRBV5-6 to TRBJ2-1, with TRBD1 identical over 7 bases. Trimming removed 0 bases from V and 12 bases from J; junction bases left unmatched: 9. Looked up from germline, CDR1 is SGHDT and CDR2 is YYEEEE. This CDR3 is 14 amino acids long. DNA of the CDR3: TGTGCCAGCAGCTTGGTGTGGGACAGCCTGGCGCAGTTCTTC. Amino acid sequence: CASSLVWDSLAQFF.

This chain uses TRBV2 with TRBJ2-7, with TRBD1 matching over 9 bases. The CDR3 sequence is 13 residues long. Per germline, CDR1 SNHLY and CDR2 FYNNEI. J lost 6 bases, V lost 4 bases, and 4 bases had no gene match. The CDR3 protein is CASSGGQGGEQYF. The DNA for the CDR3 is TGTGCCAGCAGTGGGGGACAGGGAGGCGAGCAGTACTTC.

Turning to this clone: The identical CDR3 is also encoded by other nucleotide sequences in the sample. In DNA, the CDR3 is TGCGCCAGCAGCTTGGTACCAGGTCAAGAGACCCAGTACTTC. It encodes CASSLVPGQETQYF. The chain employs TRBV5-1 and TRBJ2-5; D is unclear. CDR1 and CDR2 from the germline V gene are SGHRS and YFSETQ. This CDR3 is 14 amino acids long. The V and J ends lost 0 bases and 2 bases respectively, with 8 bases between them.

The chain joins TRBV4-1 to TRBJ2-3; TRBD2 matches at 10 bases. Germline lookup yields CDR1 MGHRA and CDR2 YSYEKL. There are 14 residues in the CDR3. The trim removed 7 bases at V and 5 bases at J, leaving 6 bases unmatched. The CDR3 DNA reads as TGCGCCAGCAAAGCGGGGGGGCAAGGAGATACGCAGTATTTT. It is translated as CASKAGGQGDTQYF.

This chain joins TRBV11-2 and TRBJ2-7; 8 bases fit TRBD1. The V and J ends lost 3 bases and 0 bases, in that order; junction bases with no gene match: 1. This CDR3 has 14 amino acids. CDR1 SGHAT and CDR2 FQNNGV come from the germline V gene. CDR3 protein: CASSFTGGSYEQYF. Here the CDR3 DNA reads TGTGCCAGCAGCTTCACAGGGGGCTCCTACGAGCAGTACTTC.

The rearrangement uses TRBV11-2 and TRBJ2-7; 8 bases fit TRBD1. Germline trimming cut 1 base from V and 7 bases from J; bases unmatched to any gene: 12. Per the germline V gene, CDR1 is SGHAT and CDR2 is FQNNGV. This CDR3 comprises 16 residues. The CDR3 bases are TGTGCCAGCAGCTTAGTAGGGTCCGTGACAGGGGTTGAGCAGTACTTC. This codes for CASSLVGSVTGVEQYF.

The chain couples TRBV2 to TRBJ2-1, with TRBD2 matching 8 bases. CDR1 is SNHLY and CDR2 is FYNNEI in the germline V gene. The CDR3 has 15 amino acids. With 6 bases clipped from V and 5 bases from J, the junction kept 9 bases outside the gene matches. CDR3: CASRPTSGVNNEQFF. The CDR3 coding sequence is TGTGCCAGCAGGCCCACTAGCGGAGTCAACAATGAGCAGTTCTTC.

As DNA, the CDR3 is TGTGCCAGCAGCCTAGCGCCCCTCCAAGAGACCCAGTACTTC. It specifies CASSLAPLQETQYF. V and J are TRBV3-1 (or the pseudogene TRBV3-2) and TRBJ2-5, with D possibly TRBD2 on 5 matching bases. The CDR3 is made up of 14 amino acids. V was trimmed by 4 bases and J by 1 base, leaving 10 bases between them. Looked up from germline, CDR1 is LGHDT and CDR2 is YNNKEL (reference sequence).

This clone was seen a few times. The V and J genes are TRBV21-1 and TRBJ1-5. TRBV21-1 represents a pseudogene. CDR3 length equals 16 residues. Here the CDR3 reads CASSLHGRACNQPQHF. The CDR3 DNA reads TGTGCCAGCAGTCTGCACGGGAGGGCCTGCAATCAGCCCCAGCATTTT.

J is TRBJ2-7 and V is TRBV12-2; the table's D gene call, TRBD1, was not cross checked with the DNA. TRBV12-2 is shown as a pseudogene. CDR3 size: 17 residues. CDR3 protein: CASRSWTRTPLSYEQYF. In DNA form, the CDR3 reads TGTGCAAGTCGCTCCTGGACCCGGACACCTCTCTCCTACGAGCAGTACTTC.

A few counts support this clone. The chain is built from TRBV3-1 (or the pseudogene TRBV3-2) and TRBJ1-3, with TRBD1 as a possible D gene (6 bases). CDR3 length equals 16 residues. Germline V CDR1 and CDR2: LGHDT, YNNKEL (reference sequence). V lost 1 base to trimming and J lost 8 bases, with 18 bases between them. CDR3 nucleotides: TGTGCCAGCAGCCAAGTCCCGCCGGCCAGGGGTGACACCATATATTTT. Protein sequence: CASSQVPPARGDTIYF.

The chain has TRBV4-3 and TRBJ2-7; 7 positions match TRBD2. The CDR3 has 15 residues. Trimming took 0 bases from V and 7 from J; bases not matched to a gene: 9. Germline CDR1 LGHNA, CDR2 YSLEER. The CDR3 sequence is CASSQDMSGRWEQYF. The CDR3 region has the DNA TGCGCCAGCAGCCAAGATATGTCCGGGAGGTGGGAGCAGTACTTC.

A few counts support this clone. V and J are TRBV19 and TRBJ1-1; 12 bases are a match to TRBD1. Germline CDR1 is LNHDA and CDR2 is SQIVND (reference sequence). V trimming: 7 bases; J trimming: 7 bases; junction bases outside the gene matches: 10. This CDR3 comprises 15 residues. The CDR3 is CASTQGTGGRIEAFF. DNA for the CDR3: TGTGCCAGTACCCAGGGGACAGGGGGCAGAATTGAAGCTTTCTTT.

The V gene is TRBV4-1, the J gene TRBJ2-2, with D tentatively TRBD2 (6 bases). Germline V gives CDR1 MGHRA, CDR2 YSYEKL. V lost 0 bases and J 8 bases, leaving 19 bases between the germline ends. This CDR3 has 17 amino acids. This CDR3 reads CASSQEGRRGPTGELFF. The CDR3 DNA is TGCGCCAGCAGCCAAGAGGGGAGGCGGGGACCCACTGGGGAGCTGTTTTTT.

The J gene is TRBJ1-2, the V gene TRBV5-1; 8 bases are a match to TRBD1. The junction had 6 bases not matched to a gene; V was cut back by 1 base and J by 4 bases. The CDR3 extends over 15 amino acids. In germline, CDR1 is SGHRS, CDR2 YFSETQ. The CDR3 bases are TGCGCCAGCAGCTTGCAAGCAGGGGGCCTCTATGGCTACACCTTC. Translated: CASSLQAGGLYGYTF. Filled out from reference TRBV5-1 and TRBJ1-2, the complete variable domain reads KAGVTQTPRYLIKTRGQQVTLSCSPISGHRSVSWYQQTPGQGLQFLFEYFSETQRNKGNFPGRFSGRQFSNSRSEMNVSTLELGDSALYLCASSLQAGGLYGYTFGSGTRLTVV.

This clone appeared once. J is TRBJ2-7 and V is TRBV9, with 10 bases that match TRBD2. Germline loops: CDR1 SGDLS, CDR2 YYNGEE. V dropped 0 bases and J dropped 5; count of bases not matched to a gene: 8. CDR3 length equals 16 residues. CDR3 protein: CASSVGLAGAENEQYF. As DNA, the CDR3 is TGTGCCAGCAGCGTAGGACTAGCGGGTGCTGAGAACGAGCAGTACTTC.

This chain connects TRBV7-6 to TRBJ2-1, with D perhaps matching TRBD2 (6 bases). This CDR3 is 16 amino acids long. CDR1 and CDR2 (germline): SGHVS, FNYEAQ. V lost 5 bases to trimming and J lost 3 bases, with 17 bases between them. In DNA form, the CDR3 reads TGTGCCAGCAGCCAGGAGGTAGCGGAACACTACAATGAGCAGTTCTTC. This gives the protein CASSQEVAEHYNEQFF.

The chain couples TRBV3-1 (or the pseudogene TRBV3-2) to TRBJ2-1, with 8 bases aligning to TRBD2. The CDR3 totals 21 residues. V shed 1 base, J shed 0 bases, and the junction held 17 bases outside the gene matches. CDR1 is LGHDT and CDR2 is YNNKEL in the germline V gene (reference sequence). The CDR3 nucleotides are TGTGCCAGCAGCCAAGGTAGGGGTCTGGTATTCGCGGGGGGCTCCTACAATGAGCAGTTCTTC. Its protein product is CASSQGRGLVFAGGSYNEQFF.

The chain uses TRBV27 and TRBJ1-6; 9 bases are shared with TRBD1. Losses at the gene ends were 6 bases for V and 4 bases for J; bases not matched to a gene: 7. CDR1 is MNHEY and CDR2 is SMNVEV in the germline V gene (reference sequence). This CDR3 spans 16 amino acids. In nucleotides, the CDR3 is TGTGCCAGCAGCTCCGGGACAGGGTCGTATAATTCACCCCTCCACTTT. Translated, it gives CASSSGTGSYNSPLHF.

The chain links TRBV3-1 (or the pseudogene TRBV3-2) to TRBJ1-2; maybe TRBD1 (6 bases). From germline, CDR1 is LGHDT and CDR2 YNNKEL (reference sequence). Trimming cost V 5 bases and J 4 bases, with 20 bases left between them. The CDR3 consists of 16 residues. In DNA form, the CDR3 reads TGTGCCAGCAGCGAGCGCCAAAGGACAGCTTTCTATGGCTACACCTTC. It encodes CASSERQRTAFYGYTF.

V is TRBV5-1 and J is TRBJ1-1; TRBD1 might be the D (5 bases). Germline V gene data show CDR1 as SGHRS and CDR2 as YFSETQ. Trimming pared 0 bases from V and 4 bases from J, leaving 16 bases between. This CDR3 is built from 16 residues. CDR3 nucleotides: TGCGCCAGCAGCTTGGAGGTCGGCAGGGTGGGCACTGAAGCTTTCTTT. Its translation is CASSLEVGRVGTEAFF.

The V and J genes are TRBV18 and TRBJ1-2; 9 bases map to TRBD1. Germline V CDR1 and CDR2: KGHSH, LQKENI. V lost 3 bases, J lost 6 bases, and 5 bases stayed unmatched. This CDR3 region has 14 residues. The CDR3 DNA sequence: TGTGCCAGCTCACCCCAGGACAGGGGCCATGGCTACACCTTC. This codes for CASSPQDRGHGYTF.

The chain is built from TRBV29-1 and TRBJ2-5, with TRBD1 identical over 8 bases. The CDR3 consists of 13 residues. Germline CDR1 SQVTM, CDR2 ANQGSEA. With 3 bases clipped from V and 5 bases from J, the junction kept 5 bases outside the gene matches. The CDR3 spells CSVDRGRWETQYF. DNA of the CDR3: TGCAGCGTTGACAGGGGGCGGTGGGAGACCCAGTACTTC.

The rearrangement uses TRBV7-6 and TRBJ2-3; 10 nucleotides align to TRBD2. Germline-derived CDR1 and CDR2 are SGHVS and FNYEAQ. With 5 bases clipped from V and 1 base from J, the junction kept 6 bases outside the gene matches. The CDR3 is made up of 16 amino acids. CDR3 loop: CASSLLLAGCTDTQYF. The CDR3 DNA follows: TGTGCCAGCAGCCTCCTACTAGCGGGGTGCACAGATACGCAGTATTTT.

The chain carries TRBV12-3 or TRBV12-4 and TRBJ1-2; the match to TRBD1 covers 9 bases. V dropped 6 bases and J dropped 7; count of bases not matched to a gene: 6. The CDR3 contains 13 residues. CDR3 sequence reads: CASRLQGAVGYTF. The CDR3 DNA reads as TGTGCCAGCAGGTTACAGGGGGCTGTTGGCTACACCTTC.

This chain links TRBV5-6 with TRBJ1-1; 9 bases are a match to TRBD1. This CDR3 is 17 amino acids long. Germline V CDR1 and CDR2: SGHDT, YYEEEE. The V gene end was trimmed by 1 base and the J gene end by 1 base; junction bases not matched to a gene: 8. CDR3 loop: CASSLRGPGQGNTEAFF. The DNA for the CDR3 is TGTGCCAGCAGCTTGCGGGGCCCGGGACAGGGGAACACTGAAGCTTTCTTT. Combining the CDR3 with reference TRBV5-6 and TRBJ1-1 gives the whole variable domain DAGVTQSPTHLIKTRGQQVTLRCSPKSGHDTVSWYQQALGQGPQFIFQYYEEEERQRGNFPDRFSGHQFPNYSSELNVNALLLGDSALYLCASSLRGPGQGNTEAFFGQGTRLTVV.

This rearrangement joins TRBV28 to TRBJ2-7, with 10 bases lining up with TRBD1. Germline V CDR1 and CDR2: MDHEN, SYDVKM. With V trimmed by 4 bases and J by 5 bases, 5 bases remained unmatched. This CDR3 is 14 amino acids long. The CDR3: CASSYGTGENEQYF. CDR3 bases: TGTGCCAGCAGTTACGGGACAGGGGAAAACGAGCAGTACTTC.